The subject of this entry is one TCR beta chain. The target antigen is unknown. The sample is drawn from a study of cytotoxic CD8 clonotypes in ibrutinib-treated CLL. Study details: Mean values per sample were around 250,000 productive templates and tens of thousands of productive rearrangements. Study-wide results and caveats: Baseline clonality, above age-matched healthy donor levels, tracked circulating CD8+ T-cell counts. Sustained-remission and progressing patients diverged in sampling times.

The TCR beta libraries used about 2.2 micrograms of genomic DNA that came from cryopreserved PBMCs. Here immunoSEQ multiplex PCR was the method, and the copy in TCRdb shows in-frame clones only, minus some. The sample holds some 150,000 clones, roughly three quarters seen once. The sequence derives from a human donor with chronic lymphocytic leukemia. Source: PBMCs, taken after 24 months of ibrutinib treatment.

This chain's CDR3 is CACQTAGGNQPQHF. The CDR3 DNA sequence: TGTGCCTGCCAGACGGCAGGGGGCAATCAGCCCCAGCATTTT. The chain couples TRBV30 to TRBJ1-5; D is possibly TRBD1 (6 bases). The ends were cut back, 6 bases at V and 2 bases at J, with 14 bases in the middle. CDR1 and CDR2 (germline): GTSNPN, SVGIG (reference sequence). This CDR3 is 14 amino acids long.